A selection of T cell receptor beta chains follows, all from one sample in a study of blood T cell repertoires in COVID-19. Measured with immunoSEQ multiplex PCR; TCRdb has only the in-frame clones, and not every one. The sample carries 35,000 to 45,000 clones, about 80% recorded once. The source material was peripheral blood. Receptors were obtained from a man between 65 and 79 years old with acute or convalescent COVID-19. Both conserved end residues are part of each CDR3. D genes are given only for firm matches. Some rows have no size entry. The others give once, few or many, or a class for an expanded clone.

D gene	J gene	clone size	V gene	CDR3 protein	CDR3 DNA
.	TRBJ1-2	few	TRBV6-2/TRBV6-3	CASSYAVNYGYTF	TGTGCCAGCAGTTACGCAGTTAACTATGGCTACACCTTC
.	TRBJ1-5	.	TRBV19	CASSWSGYSNQPQHF	TGTGCCAGTAGCTGGAGTGGGTATAGCAATCAGCCCCAGCATTTT
TRBD1	TRBJ2-5	.	TRBV10-3	CAISPGQGSETQYF	TGTGCCATCAGCCCGGGACAGGGGTCGGAGACCCAGTACTTC
.	TRBJ1-5	few	TRBV28	CASSQHGVGNQPQHF	TGTGCCAGCAGTCAACACGGGGTGGGAAATCAGCCCCAGCATTTT
TRBD1	TRBJ2-7	.	TRBV28	CASRLTGPLEQYF	TGTGCCAGCAGACTGACAGGGCCTCTTGAGCAGTACTTC
TRBD1	TRBJ1-5	.	TRBV19	CASSSRQGGNQPQHF	TGTGCCAGTAGTAGTCGGCAGGGGGGTAATCAGCCCCAGCATTTT
.	TRBJ1-4	once	TRBV28	CASSLGTKGEKLFF	TGTGCCAGCAGTTTAGGGACAAAGGGTGAAAAACTGTTTTTT
.	TRBJ1-1	.	TRBV10-3	CAISGQSNTEAFF	TGTGCCATCAGTGGACAGAGTAACACTGAAGCTTTCTTT
.	TRBJ1-2	few	TRBV9	CASTPTDFYGYTF	TGTGCCAGCACCCCGACAGACTTCTATGGCTACACCTTC
.	TRBJ1-1	.	TRBV7-9	CASSLVPLNTEAFF	TGTGCCAGCAGCTTAGTCCCTTTGAACACTGAAGCTTTCTTT
TRBD2	TRBJ2-5	.	TRBV24-1	CATSVTGGKTQYF	TGTGCCACCAGTGTGACGGGGGGAAAGACCCAGTACTTC
.	TRBJ1-2	once	TRBV4-1	CASSQDREYGYTF	TGCGCCAGCAGCCAAGACAGGGAATATGGCTACACCTTC
.	TRBJ1-2	medium-sized	TRBV19	CASSTDRTYGYTF	TGTGCCAGTAGTACCGACAGGACATATGGCTACACCTTC
.	TRBJ1-1	.	TRBV6-5	CASIADTGIEAFF	TGTGCCAGCATCGCGGATACAGGGATTGAAGCTTTCTTT
.	TRBJ2-1	.	TRBV27	CASSHETRPNNEQFF	TGTGCCAGCAGCCACGAGACTAGGCCTAATAATGAGCAGTTCTTC
TRBD1	TRBJ1-6	few	TRBV18	CASSPSDRALNSPLHF	TGTGCCAGCTCACCGTCGGACAGGGCCTTAAATTCACCCCTCCACTTT
TRBD1	TRBJ1-2	.	TRBV15	CATSPDRGMGYTF	TGTGCCACCAGCCCGGACAGGGGTATGGGTTACACCTTC
.	TRBJ2-2	.	TRBV6-5	CASRGGGNTGELFF	TGTGCCAGCAGGGGAGGGGGGAACACCGGGGAGCTGTTTTTT
TRBD1	TRBJ1-3	.	TRBV11-3	CASSQGGFGNTIYF	TGTGCCAGCAGCCAGGGGGGCTTCGGAAACACCATATATTTT
.	TRBJ1-5	.	TRBV30	CAWSVREATAQHF	TGTGCCTGGAGTGTACGGGAGGCTACGGCCCAGCATTTT
TRBD1	TRBJ1-5	.	TRBV6-2/TRBV6-3	CASSPGQGASDNQPQHF	TGTGCCAGCAGTCCCGGACAGGGGGCATCGGACAATCAGCCCCAGCATTTT
TRBD2	TRBJ2-7	.	TRBV4-3	CASSQEYGNGGNYYEQYF	TGCGCCAGCAGCCAAGAGTATGGTAACGGGGGGAACTACTACGAGCAGTACTTC
TRBD1	TRBJ2-1	.	TRBV13	CASSLWDSSYNEQFF	TGTGCCAGCAGCCTATGGGACAGTAGCTACAATGAGCAGTTCTTC
.	TRBJ2-2	.	TRBV6-1	CASSELGTRNTGELFF	TGTGCCAGCAGTGAATTGGGGACTCGGAACACCGGGGAGCTGTTTTTT
.	TRBJ1-2	once	TRBV18	CASSPRSQVGRGGYTF	TGTGCCAGCTCACCACGCTCACAAGTTGGGAGGGGTGGCTACACCTTC
TRBD2	TRBJ2-7	.	TRBV5-1	CASSYLGGAYEQYF	TGCGCCAGCAGCTACCTTGGGGGGGCCTACGAGCAGTACTTC
.	TRBJ1-2	once	TRBV4-3	CASSQAGTRASGGYTF	TGCGCCAGCAGCCAGGCCGGGACAAGAGCCTCCGGTGGCTACACCTTC
TRBD1	TRBJ1-4	.	TRBV5-1	CASSLVPGGEKLFF	TGCGCCAGCAGCTTGGTCCCAGGGGGTGAAAAACTGTTTTTT
TRBD1	TRBJ1-4	.	TRBV27	CASSFAEGGQRNEKLFF	TGTGCCAGCAGTTTTGCAGAGGGGGGACAGAGAAATGAAAAACTGTTTTTT
TRBD1	TRBJ1-2	.	TRBV24-1	CATSTGGGSSYTF	TGTGCCACCTCAACAGGGGGCGGGTCAAGCTACACCTTC
TRBD1	TRBJ1-6	.	TRBV18	CASSSSDRTLHF	TGTGCCAGCTCATCGTCGGACAGGACCCTCCACTTT
TRBD1	TRBJ1-2	.	TRBV19	CASSHPGQRFSNGYTF	TGTGCCAGTAGCCATCCGGGACAGAGATTCTCAAATGGCTACACCTTC
TRBD2	TRBJ2-3	.	TRBV18	CASSPVSLASGGAETQYF	TGTGCCAGCTCACCAGTATCCCTTGCTAGCGGGGGGGCCGAGACGCAGTATTTT
.	TRBJ1-2	.	TRBV21-1	CASSKGGLLNYGYTF	TGTGCCAGCAGCAAAGGGGGACTGCTAAACTATGGCTACACCTTC
TRBD1	TRBJ1-6	few	TRBV6-5	CASSYAGGNSPLHF	TGTGCCAGCAGTTACGCAGGGGGCAATTCACCCCTCCACTTT
.	TRBJ1-1	.	TRBV3-1/TRBV3-2	CASRRTSGTEAFF	TGTGCCAGCAGAAGGACGTCGGGGACTGAAGCTTTCTTT
.	TRBJ1-1	.	TRBV7-2	CASSLWSQGATEAFF	TGTGCCAGCAGCTTATGGTCCCAGGGTGCAACTGAAGCTTTCTTT
.	TRBJ2-7	.	TRBV5-1	CASTPRNSYEQYF	TGCGCCAGCACCCCCAGGAACTCCTACGAGCAGTACTTC
.	TRBJ1-2	.	TRBV3-1/TRBV3-2	CASSQDGLGGYTF	TGTGCCAGCAGCCAAGACGGACTGGGGGGCTACACCTTC
TRBD1	TRBJ2-3	.	TRBV7-9	CASSPGGNTQYF	TGTGCCAGCAGTCCAGGGGGCAATACGCAGTATTTT
.	TRBJ1-4	.	TRBV10-3	CAISTGATNEKLFF	TGTGCCATCAGTACGGGTGCAACTAATGAAAAACTGTTTTTT
.	TRBJ1-5	few	TRBV19	CASSRDRINQPQHF	TGTGCCAGTAGCCGAGACAGGATCAATCAGCCCCAGCATTTT
TRBD1	TRBJ1-4	.	TRBV18	CASSLRQGGDEKLFF	TGTGCCAGCTCACTACGACAGGGGGGCGATGAAAAACTGTTTTTT
TRBD2	TRBJ2-1	few	TRBV2	CASSVERGDYNEQFF	TGTGCCAGCAGTGTAGAGCGGGGGGATTACAATGAGCAGTTCTTC
.	TRBJ2-3	.	TRBV9	CASSVQISDTQYF	TGTGCCAGCAGCGTACAGATCTCAGATACGCAGTATTTT
TRBD1	TRBJ1-1	.	TRBV3-1/TRBV3-2	CASSTPGGVNTEAFF	TGTGCCAGCAGCACCCCAGGGGGAGTGAACACTGAAGCTTTCTTT
.	TRBJ1-1	.	TRBV27	CASRKGHLNTEAFF	TGTGCCAGCCGTAAGGGACATTTGAACACTGAAGCTTTCTTT
.	TRBJ1-1	.	TRBV7-9	CAAGHGENTEAFF	TGTGCCGCCGGGCACGGGGAGAACACTGAAGCTTTCTTT
.	TRBJ2-3	.	TRBV5-8	CASSLSFSTDTQYF	TGTGCCAGCAGCTTGTCTTTCAGCACAGATACGCAGTATTTT
.	TRBJ2-6	.	TRBV6-2/TRBV6-3	CASSFTASTGANVLTF	TGTGCCAGCAGTTTTACAGCCTCGACTGGGGCCAACGTCCTGACTTTC
.	TRBJ2-7	once	TRBV5-1	CASRSGSISYEQYF	TGCGCCAGTCGGTCGGGATCTATCTCCTACGAGCAGTACTTC
.	TRBJ1-5	.	TRBV27	CASRSGETDQPQHF	TGTGCCAGCAGATCAGGGGAGACGGATCAGCCCCAGCATTTT
.	TRBJ1-6	once	TRBV25-1	CASRATGPNSPLHF	TGTGCCAGCAGGGCTACAGGTCCTAATTCACCCCTCCACTTT
.	TRBJ2-5	.	TRBV21-1	CASSTGGETQYF	TGTGCCAGCAGCACTGGGGGGGAGACCCAGTACTTC
.	TRBJ2-1	.	TRBV18	CASSPLGIDNEQFF	TGTGCCAGCTCACCGTTGGGCATCGACAATGAGCAGTTCTTC
TRBD2	TRBJ2-5	.	TRBV6-1	CASSEQGLAGGETQYF	TGTGCCAGCAGTGAACAGGGACTAGCGGGGGGGGAGACCCAGTACTTC
TRBD1	TRBJ2-3	.	TRBV11-1	CASSERTGGESDTQYF	TGTGCCAGCAGCGAACGGACAGGGGGCGAAAGCGATACGCAGTATTTT